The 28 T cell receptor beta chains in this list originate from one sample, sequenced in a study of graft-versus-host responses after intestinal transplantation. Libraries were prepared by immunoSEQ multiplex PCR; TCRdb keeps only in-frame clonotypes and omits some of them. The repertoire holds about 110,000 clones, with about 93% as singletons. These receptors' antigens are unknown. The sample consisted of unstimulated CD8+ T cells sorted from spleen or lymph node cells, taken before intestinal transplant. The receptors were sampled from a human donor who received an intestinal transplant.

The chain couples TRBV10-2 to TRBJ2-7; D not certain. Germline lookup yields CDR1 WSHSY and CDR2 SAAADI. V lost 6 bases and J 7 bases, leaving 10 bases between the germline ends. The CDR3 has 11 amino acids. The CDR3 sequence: CASRMGGEQYF. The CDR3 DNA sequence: TGCGCCAGCAGGATGGGTGGTGAGCAGTACTTC.

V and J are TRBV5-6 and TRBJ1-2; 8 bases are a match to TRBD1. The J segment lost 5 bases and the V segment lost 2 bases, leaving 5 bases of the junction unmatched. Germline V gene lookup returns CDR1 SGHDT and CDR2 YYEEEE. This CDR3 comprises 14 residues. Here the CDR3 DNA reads TGTGCCAGCAGCTTACAGGGGGACCTTTATGGCTACACCTTC. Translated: CASSLQGDLYGYTF.

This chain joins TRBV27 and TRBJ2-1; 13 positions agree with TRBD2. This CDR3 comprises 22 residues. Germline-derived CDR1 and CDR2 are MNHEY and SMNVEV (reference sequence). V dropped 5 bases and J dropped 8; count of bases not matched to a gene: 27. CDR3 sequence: CASSAERPIGLAGVGDIDEQFF. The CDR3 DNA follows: TGTGCCAGCAGTGCGGAGAGACCGATCGGACTAGCGGGAGTCGGGGATATAGATGAGCAGTTCTTC.

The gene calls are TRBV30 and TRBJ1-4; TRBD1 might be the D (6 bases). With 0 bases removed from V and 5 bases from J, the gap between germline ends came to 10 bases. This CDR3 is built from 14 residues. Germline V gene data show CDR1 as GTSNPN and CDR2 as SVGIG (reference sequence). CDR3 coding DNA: TGTGCCTGGAGTGTGGACAGTAGAAATGAAAAACTGTTTTTT. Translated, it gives CAWSVDSRNEKLFF.

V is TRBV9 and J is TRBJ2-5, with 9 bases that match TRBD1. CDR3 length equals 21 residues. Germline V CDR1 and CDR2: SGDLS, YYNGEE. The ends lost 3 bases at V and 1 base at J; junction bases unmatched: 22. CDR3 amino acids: CASSGSVVGQGSGSTQETQYF. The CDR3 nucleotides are TGTGCCAGCAGCGGTAGCGTAGTGGGACAGGGATCTGGGTCAACCCAAGAGACCCAGTACTTC.

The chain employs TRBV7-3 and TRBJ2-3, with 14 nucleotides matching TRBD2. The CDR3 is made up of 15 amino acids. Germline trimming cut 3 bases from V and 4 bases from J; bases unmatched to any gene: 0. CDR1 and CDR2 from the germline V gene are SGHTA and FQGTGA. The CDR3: CASSLTSGRADTQYF. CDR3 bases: TGTGCCAGCAGCTTGACTAGCGGGAGGGCAGATACGCAGTATTTT.

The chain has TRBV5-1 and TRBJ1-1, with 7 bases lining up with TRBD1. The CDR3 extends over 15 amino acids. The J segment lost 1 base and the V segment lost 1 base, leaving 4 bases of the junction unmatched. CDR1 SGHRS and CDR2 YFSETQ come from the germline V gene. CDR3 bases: TGCGCCAGCAGCTTGTACAGGGGAGGGAACACTGAAGCTTTCTTT. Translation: CASSLYRGGNTEAFF.

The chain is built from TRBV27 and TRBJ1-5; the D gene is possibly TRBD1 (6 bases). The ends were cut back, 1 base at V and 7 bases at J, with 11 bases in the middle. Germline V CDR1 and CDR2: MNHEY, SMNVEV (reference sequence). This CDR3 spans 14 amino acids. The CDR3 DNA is TGTGCCAGCAGTTTATGGGGGCGAGGGCAGCCCCAGCATTTT. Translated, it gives CASSLWGRGQPQHF.

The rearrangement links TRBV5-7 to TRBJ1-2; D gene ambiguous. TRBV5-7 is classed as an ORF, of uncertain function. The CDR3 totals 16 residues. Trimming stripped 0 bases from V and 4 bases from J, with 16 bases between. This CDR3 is CASSLAVRSELYGYTF. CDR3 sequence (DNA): TGTGCCAGCAGCTTGGCCGTTCGGTCGGAACTCTATGGCTACACCTTC.

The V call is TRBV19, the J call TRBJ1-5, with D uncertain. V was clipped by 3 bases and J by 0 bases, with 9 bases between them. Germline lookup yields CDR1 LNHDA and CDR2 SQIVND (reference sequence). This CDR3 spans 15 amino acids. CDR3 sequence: CASSMDLYSNQPQHF. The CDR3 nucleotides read TGTGCCAGTAGTATGGACCTTTATAGCAATCAGCCCCAGCATTTT. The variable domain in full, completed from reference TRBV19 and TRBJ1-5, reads DGGITQSPKYLFRKEGQNVTLSCEQNLNHDAMYWYRQDPGQGLRLIYYSQIVNDFQKGDIAEGYSVSREKKESFPLTVTSAQKNPTAFYLCASSMDLYSNQPQHFGDGTRLSIL.

The CDR3 is CATSSTTGRDYNEQFF. CDR3 DNA sequence: TGTGCCACCAGCAGTACTACCGGCCGGGACTACAATGAGCAGTTCTTC. The chain has TRBV15 and TRBJ2-1; weak D call: TRBD2 (5 bases). V was clipped by 3 bases and J by 3 bases, with 15 bases between them. Germline V CDR1 and CDR2: LNHNV, YYDKDF (reference sequence). CDR3 size: 16 residues.

The CDR3 DNA sequence: TGTGCCAGTACCCTCAGCGGGAGCCCCTACAATGAGCAGTTCTTC. Residues: CASTLSGSPYNEQFF. The rearrangement uses TRBV19 and TRBJ2-1; 8 nucleotides match TRBD2. Losses at the gene ends were 7 bases for V and 2 bases for J; bases not matched to a gene: 7. This CDR3 region has 15 residues. In germline, CDR1 is LNHDA, CDR2 SQIVND (reference sequence).

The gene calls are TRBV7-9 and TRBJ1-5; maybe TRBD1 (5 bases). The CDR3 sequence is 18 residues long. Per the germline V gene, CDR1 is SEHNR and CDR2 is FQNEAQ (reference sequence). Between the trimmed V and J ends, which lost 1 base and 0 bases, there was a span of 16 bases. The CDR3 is CASSLDGGGEYSNQPQHF. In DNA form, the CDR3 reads TGTGCCAGCAGCTTAGATGGTGGAGGGGAATATAGCAATCAGCCCCAGCATTTT.

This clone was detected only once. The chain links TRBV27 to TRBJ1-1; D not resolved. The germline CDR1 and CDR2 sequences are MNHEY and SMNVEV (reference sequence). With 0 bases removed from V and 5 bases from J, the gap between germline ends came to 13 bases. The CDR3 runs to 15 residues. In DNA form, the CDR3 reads TGTGCCAGCAGTTTATCGCGGCGGGCCGGGACTGAAGCTTTCTTT. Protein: CASSLSRRAGTEAFF.

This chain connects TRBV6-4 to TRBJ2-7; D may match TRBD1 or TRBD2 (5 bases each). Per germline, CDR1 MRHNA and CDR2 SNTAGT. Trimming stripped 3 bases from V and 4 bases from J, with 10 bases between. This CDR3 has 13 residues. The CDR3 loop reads CASSEGPSYEQYF. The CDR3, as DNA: TGTGCCAGCAGTGAGGGACCCTCGTACGAGCAGTACTTC.

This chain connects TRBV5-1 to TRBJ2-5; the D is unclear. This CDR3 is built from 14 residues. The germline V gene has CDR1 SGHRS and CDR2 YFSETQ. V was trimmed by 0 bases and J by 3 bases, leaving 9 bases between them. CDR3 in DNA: TGCGCCAGCAGCTTGGTCATGACGAAAGAGACCCAGTACTTC. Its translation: CASSLVMTKETQYF.

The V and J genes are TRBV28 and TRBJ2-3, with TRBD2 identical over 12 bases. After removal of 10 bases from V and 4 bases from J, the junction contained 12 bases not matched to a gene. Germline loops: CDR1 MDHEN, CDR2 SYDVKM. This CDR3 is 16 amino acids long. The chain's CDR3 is CAIRTSGEEVSDTQYF. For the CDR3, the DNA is TGTGCCATCCGGACTAGCGGGGAAGAGGTGTCAGATACGCAGTATTTT.

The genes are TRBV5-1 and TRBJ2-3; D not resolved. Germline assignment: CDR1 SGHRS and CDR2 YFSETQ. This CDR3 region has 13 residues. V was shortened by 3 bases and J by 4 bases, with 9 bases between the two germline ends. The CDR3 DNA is TGCGCCAGCAGCTCTCCGCCCTCAGATACGCAGTATTTT. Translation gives CASSSPPSDTQYF.

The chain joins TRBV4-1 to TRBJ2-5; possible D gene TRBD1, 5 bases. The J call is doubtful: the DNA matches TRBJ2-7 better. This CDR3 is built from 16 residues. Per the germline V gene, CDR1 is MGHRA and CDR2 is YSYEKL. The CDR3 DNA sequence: TGCGCCAGCAGCCAAGACCCCCCGGCAGGGACCTACGAGCAGTACTTC. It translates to CASSQDPPAGTYEQYF.

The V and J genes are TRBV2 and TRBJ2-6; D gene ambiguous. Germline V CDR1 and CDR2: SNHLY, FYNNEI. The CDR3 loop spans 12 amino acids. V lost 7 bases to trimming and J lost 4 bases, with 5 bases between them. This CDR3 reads CASKPGANVLTF. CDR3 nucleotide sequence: TGTGCCAGCAAACCCGGGGCCAACGTCCTGACTTTC.

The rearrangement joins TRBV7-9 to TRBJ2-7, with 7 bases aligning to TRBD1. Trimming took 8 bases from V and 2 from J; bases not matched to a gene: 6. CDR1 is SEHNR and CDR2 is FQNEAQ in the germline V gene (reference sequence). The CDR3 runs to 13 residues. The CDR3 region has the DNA TGTGCCAGCGGAACAGGGGATCCCTACGAGCAGTACTTC. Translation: CASGTGDPYEQYF.

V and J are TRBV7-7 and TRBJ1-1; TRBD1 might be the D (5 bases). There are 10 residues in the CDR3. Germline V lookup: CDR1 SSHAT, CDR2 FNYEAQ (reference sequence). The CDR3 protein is CASGGTEAFF. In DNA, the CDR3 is TGTGCTTCGGGGGGCACTGAAGCTTTCTTT.

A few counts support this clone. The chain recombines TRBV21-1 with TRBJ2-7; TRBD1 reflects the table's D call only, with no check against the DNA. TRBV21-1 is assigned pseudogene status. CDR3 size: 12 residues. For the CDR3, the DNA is TGTGCCAGCACACTTGGGCCTCAGGAGCAGTACTTC. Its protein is CASTLGPQEQYF.

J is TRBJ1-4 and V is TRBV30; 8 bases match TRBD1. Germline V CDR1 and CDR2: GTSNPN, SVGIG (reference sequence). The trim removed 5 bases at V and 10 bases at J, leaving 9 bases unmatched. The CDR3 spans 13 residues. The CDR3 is CAWGTGQDGKLFF. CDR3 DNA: TGTGCCTGGGGGACAGGCCAAGACGGAAAACTGTTTTTT.

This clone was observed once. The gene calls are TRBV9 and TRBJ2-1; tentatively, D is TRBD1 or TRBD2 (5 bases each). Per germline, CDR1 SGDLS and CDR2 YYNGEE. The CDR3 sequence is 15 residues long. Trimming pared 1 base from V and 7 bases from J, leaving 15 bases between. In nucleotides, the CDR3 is TGTGCCAGCAGCGTATTCGGGGCAAGTCGGAATGAGCAGTTCTTC. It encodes CASSVFGASRNEQFF.

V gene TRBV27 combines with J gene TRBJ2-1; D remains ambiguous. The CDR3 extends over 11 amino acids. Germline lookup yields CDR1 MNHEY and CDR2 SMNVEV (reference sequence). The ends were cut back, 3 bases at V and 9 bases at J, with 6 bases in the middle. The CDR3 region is CASSFFGEQFF. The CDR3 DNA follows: TGTGCCAGCAGTTTTTTTGGTGAGCAGTTCTTC.

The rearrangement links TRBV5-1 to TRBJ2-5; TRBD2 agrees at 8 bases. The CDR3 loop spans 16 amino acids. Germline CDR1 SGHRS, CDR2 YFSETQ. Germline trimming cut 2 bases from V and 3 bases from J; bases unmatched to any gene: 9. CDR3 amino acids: CASSFTSGGVKETQYF. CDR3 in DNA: TGCGCCAGCAGCTTTACTAGCGGAGGGGTTAAAGAGACCCAGTACTTC.

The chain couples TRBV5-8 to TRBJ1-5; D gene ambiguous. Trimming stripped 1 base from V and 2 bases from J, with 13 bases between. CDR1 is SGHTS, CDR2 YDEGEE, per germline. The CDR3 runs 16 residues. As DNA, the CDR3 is TGTGCCAGCAGCTTGCTGACCTTGGGTGGCAATCAGCCCCAGCATTTT. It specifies CASSLLTLGGNQPQHF.